This TCR beta chain originates from a study of Ad26.COV2.S vaccination and SARS-CoV-2 variants. Study-wide results and limits: Reported post-vaccination CD8+ and CD4+ T cell responses to spike showed substantial breadth.

Germline V gene data show CDR1 as SGHVS and CDR2 as FQNEAQ. This CDR3 region has 14 residues. Deletions cut 2 bases from V and 7 bases from J, with 9 bases between. TCRdb's table, derived via immunoSEQ multiplex PCR, lists solely in-frame clones and lacks some. The sample has 46,000 or so clones, approximately 80% seen once; the top ten hold approximately 51%. Note on this clone: Its antigen is not known.

The sample here was peripheral blood, taken after recovery from COVID-19. The clonotype was recovered from a human donor who had recovered from COVID-19. This chain joins TRBV7-8 and TRBJ1-6; D remains unclear. The CDR3: CASSLWVLNSPLHF. The CDR3 coding sequence is TGTGCCAGCAGCTTATGGGTACTAAATTCACCCCTCCACTTT.